This TCR beta chain was sequenced for a study of cytomegalovirus exposure and HLA in healthy donors. Study-wide context: Among about 200 million T cells, an earlier analysis found around 100 million unique TCR beta sequences.

Study results and caveats: In all likelihood, a cluster of highly shared sequence variants was a sequencing artifact. Productive status was seen about 90% or about 30% of the time for most TCR beta V segments in an earlier analysis. V- and J-gene trimming of TCR beta was linked (in a later analysis) to a missense DCLRE1C variant.

Both 60 Vbeta primers and 13 Jbeta primers went into the PCR. This table comes from immunoSEQ multiplex PCR, and its TCRdb copy is limited to in-frame clones, with some not included. The repertoire has roughly 150,000 clones, 75% to 80% of them found once; the top ten carry 0.5% to 0.85%. This clone was seen just once. Its target is not known. The CDR3 extends over 13 amino acids. V lost 7 bases to trimming and J lost 1 base, with 8 bases between them. Germline assignment: CDR1 MNHNY and CDR2 SVGAGI (reference sequence). The clonotype comes from a male donor in good health and CMV-seronegative. The chain has TRBV6-6 and TRBJ1-5; D not certain. What was sequenced was PBMCs. The CDR3 sequence is CASTGWSNQPQHF. The CDR3 DNA is TGTGCCAGCACGGGGTGGAGCAATCAGCCCCAGCATTTT.